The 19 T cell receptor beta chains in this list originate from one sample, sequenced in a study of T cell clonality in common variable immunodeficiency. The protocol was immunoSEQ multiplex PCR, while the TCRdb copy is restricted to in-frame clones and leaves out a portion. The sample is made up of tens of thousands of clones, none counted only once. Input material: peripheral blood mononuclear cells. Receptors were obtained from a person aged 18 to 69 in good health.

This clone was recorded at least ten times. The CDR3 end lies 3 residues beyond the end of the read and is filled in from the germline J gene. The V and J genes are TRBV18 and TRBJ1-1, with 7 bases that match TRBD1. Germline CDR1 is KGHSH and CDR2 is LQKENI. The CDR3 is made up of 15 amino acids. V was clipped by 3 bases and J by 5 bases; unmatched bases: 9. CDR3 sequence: CASSPPPARGTEAFF. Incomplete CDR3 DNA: TGTGCCAGCTCACCCCCCCCCGCCAGGGGGACTGAA.

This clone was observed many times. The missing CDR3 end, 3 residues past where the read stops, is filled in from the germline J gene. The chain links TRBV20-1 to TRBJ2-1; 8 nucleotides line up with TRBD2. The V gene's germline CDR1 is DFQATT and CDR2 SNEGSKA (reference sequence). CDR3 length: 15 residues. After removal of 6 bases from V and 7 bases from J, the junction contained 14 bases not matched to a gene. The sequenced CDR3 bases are TGCAGTGCCCGGGGGACCACGGGAGGGGAAAATGAG. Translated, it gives CSARGTTGGENE. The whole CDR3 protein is CSARGTTGGENEQFF.

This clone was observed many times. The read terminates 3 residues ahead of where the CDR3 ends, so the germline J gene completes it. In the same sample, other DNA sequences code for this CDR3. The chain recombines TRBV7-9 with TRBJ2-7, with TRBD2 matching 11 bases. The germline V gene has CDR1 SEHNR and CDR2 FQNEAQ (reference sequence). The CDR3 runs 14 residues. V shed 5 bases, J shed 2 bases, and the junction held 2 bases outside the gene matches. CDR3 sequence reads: CASSEGLAAYEQYF. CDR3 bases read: TGTGCCAGCAGCGAGGGACTAGCGGCCTACGAG.

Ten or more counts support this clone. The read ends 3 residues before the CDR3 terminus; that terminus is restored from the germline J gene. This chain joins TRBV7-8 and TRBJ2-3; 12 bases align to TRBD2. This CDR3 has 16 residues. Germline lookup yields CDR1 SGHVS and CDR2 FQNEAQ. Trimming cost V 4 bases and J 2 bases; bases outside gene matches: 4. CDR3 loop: CASSSGLAGYTDTQYF. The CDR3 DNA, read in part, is TGTGCCAGCAGCTCAGGACTAGCGGGATACACAGATACG.

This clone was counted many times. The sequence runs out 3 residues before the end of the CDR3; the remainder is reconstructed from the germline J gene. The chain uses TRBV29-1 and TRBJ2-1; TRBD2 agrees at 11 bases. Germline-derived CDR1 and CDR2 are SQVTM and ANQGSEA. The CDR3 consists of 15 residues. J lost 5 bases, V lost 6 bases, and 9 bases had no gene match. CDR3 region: CSVATGTSGHNEQFF. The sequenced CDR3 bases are TGCAGCGTAGCCACCGGGACTAGCGGACACAATGAG.

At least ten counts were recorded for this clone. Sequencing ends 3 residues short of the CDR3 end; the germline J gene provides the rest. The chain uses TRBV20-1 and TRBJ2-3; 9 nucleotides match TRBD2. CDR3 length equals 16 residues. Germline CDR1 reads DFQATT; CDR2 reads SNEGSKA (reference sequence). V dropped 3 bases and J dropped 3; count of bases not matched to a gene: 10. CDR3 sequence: CSARRAGGPKTDTQYF. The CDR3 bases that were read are TGCAGTGCTAGGAGGGCGGGAGGGCCAAAAACAGATACG.

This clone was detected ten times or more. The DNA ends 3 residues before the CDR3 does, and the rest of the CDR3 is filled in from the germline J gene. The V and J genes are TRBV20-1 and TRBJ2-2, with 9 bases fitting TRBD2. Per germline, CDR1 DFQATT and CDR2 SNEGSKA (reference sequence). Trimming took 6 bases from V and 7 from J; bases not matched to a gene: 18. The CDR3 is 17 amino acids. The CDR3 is CSAFRIAGDLQGGELFF. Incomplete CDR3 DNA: TGCAGTGCCTTCCGGATAGCGGGGGATCTTCAAGGCGGGGAG.

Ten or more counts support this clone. CDR3 DNA (partial): TGTGCCAGTAGGAGGGACAGGGATCTTGGC. Its translation is CASRRDRDLG. The complete CDR3 protein is CASRRDRDLGYTF. The chain joins TRBV19 to TRBJ1-2; 9 nucleotides line up with TRBD1. The CDR3 extends 3 residues past the end of the read, so its final part is completed from the germline J gene. CDR1 is LNHDA, CDR2 SQIVND, per germline (reference sequence). V dropped 6 bases and J dropped 7; count of bases not matched to a gene: 6. The CDR3 runs to 13 residues.

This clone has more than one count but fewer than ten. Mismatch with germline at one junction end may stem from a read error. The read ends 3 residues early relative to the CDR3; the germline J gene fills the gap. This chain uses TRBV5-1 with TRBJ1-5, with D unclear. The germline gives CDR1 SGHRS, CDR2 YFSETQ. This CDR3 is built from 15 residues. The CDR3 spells CANSVGGNSNQPQHF. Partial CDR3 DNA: TGCGCCAACAGCGTGGGAGGCAATAGCAATCAGCCC.

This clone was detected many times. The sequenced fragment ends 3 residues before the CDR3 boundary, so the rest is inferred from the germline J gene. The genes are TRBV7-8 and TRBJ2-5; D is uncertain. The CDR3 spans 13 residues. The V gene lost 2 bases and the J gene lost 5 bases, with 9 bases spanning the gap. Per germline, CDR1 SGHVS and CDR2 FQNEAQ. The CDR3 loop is CASSLFRRETQYF. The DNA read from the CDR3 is TGTGCCAGCAGCTTATTTCGCCGGGAGACC.

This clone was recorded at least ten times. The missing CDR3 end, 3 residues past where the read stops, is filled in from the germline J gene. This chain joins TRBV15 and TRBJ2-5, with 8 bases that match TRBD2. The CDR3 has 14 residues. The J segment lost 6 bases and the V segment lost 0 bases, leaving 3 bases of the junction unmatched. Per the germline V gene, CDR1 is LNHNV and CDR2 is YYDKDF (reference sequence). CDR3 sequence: CATSRESGSKTQYF. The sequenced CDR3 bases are TGTGCCACCAGCAGAGAAAGCGGGAGCAAGACC.

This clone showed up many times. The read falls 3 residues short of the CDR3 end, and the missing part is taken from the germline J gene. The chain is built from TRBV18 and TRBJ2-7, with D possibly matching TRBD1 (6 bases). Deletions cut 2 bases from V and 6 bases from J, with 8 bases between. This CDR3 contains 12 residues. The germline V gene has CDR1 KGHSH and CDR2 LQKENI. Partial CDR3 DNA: TGTGCCAGCTCACCAACAGGGTCCGAG. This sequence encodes CASSPTGSE. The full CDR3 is CASSPTGSEQYF.

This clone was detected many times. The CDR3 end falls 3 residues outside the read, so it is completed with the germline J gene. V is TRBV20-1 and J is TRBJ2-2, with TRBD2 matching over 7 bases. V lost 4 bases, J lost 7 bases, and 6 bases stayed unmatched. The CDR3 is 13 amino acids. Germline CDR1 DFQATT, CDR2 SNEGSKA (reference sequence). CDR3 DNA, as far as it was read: TGCAGTGCTACCGGGACTATAAGCGGGGAG. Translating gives CSATGTISGE. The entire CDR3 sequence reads CSATGTISGELFF.

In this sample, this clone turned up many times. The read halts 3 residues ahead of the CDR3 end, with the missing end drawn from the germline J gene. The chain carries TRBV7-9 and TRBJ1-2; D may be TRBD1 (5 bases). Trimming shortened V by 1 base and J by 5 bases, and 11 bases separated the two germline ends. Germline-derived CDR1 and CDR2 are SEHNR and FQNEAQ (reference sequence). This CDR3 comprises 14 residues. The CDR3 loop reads CASSLGEGLYGYTF. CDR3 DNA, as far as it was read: TGTGCCAGCAGCTTAGGAGAGGGGTTATATGGC.

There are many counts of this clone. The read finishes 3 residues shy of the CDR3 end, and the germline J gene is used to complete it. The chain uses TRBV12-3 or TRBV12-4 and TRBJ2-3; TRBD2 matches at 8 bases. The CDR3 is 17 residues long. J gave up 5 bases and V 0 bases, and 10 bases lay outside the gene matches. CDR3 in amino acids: CASSLAEREGQGDTQYF. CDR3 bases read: TGTGCCAGCAGTTTAGCGGAACGGGAGGGCCAGGGAGATACG.

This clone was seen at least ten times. The CDR3 here is CASSRQENTEAFF. CDR3 DNA (partial): TGCGCCAGCAGCCGACAGGAGAACACTGAA. This chain links TRBV5-1 with TRBJ1-1, with D perhaps matching TRBD1 (6 bases). The read ends 3 residues shy of where the CDR3 ends; the end is completed using the germline J gene. V lost 4 bases and J lost 1, with 8 bases in between. This CDR3 contains 13 residues. CDR1 and CDR2 from the germline V gene are SGHRS and YFSETQ.

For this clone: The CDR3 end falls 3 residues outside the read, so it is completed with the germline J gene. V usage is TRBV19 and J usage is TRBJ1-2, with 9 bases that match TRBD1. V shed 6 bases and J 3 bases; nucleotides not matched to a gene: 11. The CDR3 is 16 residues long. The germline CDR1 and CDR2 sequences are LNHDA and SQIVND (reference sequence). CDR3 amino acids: CASSSTGTGHHYGYTF. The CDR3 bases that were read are TGTGCCAGTAGCTCCACCGGGACAGGGCACCACTATGGC. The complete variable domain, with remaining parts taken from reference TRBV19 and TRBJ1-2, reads DGGITQSPKYLFRKEGQNVTLSCEQNLNHDAMYWYRQDPGQGLRLIYYSQIVNDFQKGDIAEGYSVSREKKESFPLTVTSAQKNPTAFYLCASSSTGTGHHYGYTFGSGTRLTVV.

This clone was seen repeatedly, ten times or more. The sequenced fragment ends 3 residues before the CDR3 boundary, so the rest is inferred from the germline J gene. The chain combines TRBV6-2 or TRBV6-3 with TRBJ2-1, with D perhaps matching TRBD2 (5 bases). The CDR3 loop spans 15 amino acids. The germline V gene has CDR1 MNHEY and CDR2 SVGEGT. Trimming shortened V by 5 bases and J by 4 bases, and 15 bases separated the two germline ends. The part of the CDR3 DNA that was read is TGTGCCAGCAGTCCCCAGCGGAGCCCTTACAATGAG. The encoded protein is CASSPQRSPYNE. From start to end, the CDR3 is CASSPQRSPYNEQFF.

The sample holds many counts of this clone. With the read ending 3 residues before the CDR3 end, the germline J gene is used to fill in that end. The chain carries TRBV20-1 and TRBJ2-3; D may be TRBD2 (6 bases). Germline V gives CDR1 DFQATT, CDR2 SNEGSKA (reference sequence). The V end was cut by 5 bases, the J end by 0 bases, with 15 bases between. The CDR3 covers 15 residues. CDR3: CSALPGTFSTDTQYF. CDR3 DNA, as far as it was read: TGCAGTGCTTTGCCAGGGACTTTTAGCACAGATACG.